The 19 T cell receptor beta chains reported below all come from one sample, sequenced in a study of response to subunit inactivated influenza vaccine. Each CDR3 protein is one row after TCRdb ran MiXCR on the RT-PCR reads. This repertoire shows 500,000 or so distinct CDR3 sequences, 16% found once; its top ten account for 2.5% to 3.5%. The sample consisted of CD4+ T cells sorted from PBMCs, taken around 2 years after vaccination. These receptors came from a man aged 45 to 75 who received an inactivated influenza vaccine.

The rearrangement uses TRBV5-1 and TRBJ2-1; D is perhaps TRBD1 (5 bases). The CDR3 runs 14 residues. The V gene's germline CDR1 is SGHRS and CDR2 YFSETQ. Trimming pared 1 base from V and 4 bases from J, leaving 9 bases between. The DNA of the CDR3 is TGCGCCAGCAGCTTGCGGGCAGGGTACAATGAGCAGTTCTTC. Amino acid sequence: CASSLRAGYNEQFF.

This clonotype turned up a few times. The CDR3: CASWFGRGGTDTQYF. CDR3 nucleotide sequence: TGTGCCAGCTGGTTCGGGCGGGGGGGCACAGATACGCAGTATTTT. J is TRBJ2-3 and V is TRBV12-3 or TRBV12-4, with 8 bases matching TRBD2. The ends lost 8 bases at V and 1 base at J; junction bases unmatched: 8. This CDR3 contains 15 residues.

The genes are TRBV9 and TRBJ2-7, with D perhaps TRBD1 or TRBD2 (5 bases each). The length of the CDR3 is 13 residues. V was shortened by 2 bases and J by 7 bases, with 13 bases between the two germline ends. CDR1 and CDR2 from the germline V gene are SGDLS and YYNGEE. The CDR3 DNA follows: TGTGCCAGCAGCGTCGGGACGCGTGGTGAGCAGTACTTC. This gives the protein CASSVGTRGEQYF.

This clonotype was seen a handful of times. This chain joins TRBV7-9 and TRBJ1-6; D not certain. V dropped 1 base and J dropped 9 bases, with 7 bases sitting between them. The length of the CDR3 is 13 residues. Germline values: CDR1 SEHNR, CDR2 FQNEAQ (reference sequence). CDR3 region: CASSLGTGSPLHF. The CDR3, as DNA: TGTGCCAGCAGCTTAGGAACCGGTTCACCCCTCCACTTT.

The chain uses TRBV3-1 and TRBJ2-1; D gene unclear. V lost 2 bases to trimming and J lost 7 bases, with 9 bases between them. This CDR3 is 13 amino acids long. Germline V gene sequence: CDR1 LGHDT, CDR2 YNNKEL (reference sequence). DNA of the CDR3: TGTGCCAGCAGCCAAATGGGCGAAAATGAGCAGTTCTTC. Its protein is CASSQMGENEQFF.

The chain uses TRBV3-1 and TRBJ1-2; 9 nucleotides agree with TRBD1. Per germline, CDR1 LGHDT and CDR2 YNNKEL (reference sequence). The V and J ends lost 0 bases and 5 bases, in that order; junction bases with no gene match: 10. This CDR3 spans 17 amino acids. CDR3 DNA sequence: TGTGCCAGCAGCCAAGATGGGACAGGGACTGGAGTGTATGGCTACACCTTC. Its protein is CASSQDGTGTGVYGYTF.

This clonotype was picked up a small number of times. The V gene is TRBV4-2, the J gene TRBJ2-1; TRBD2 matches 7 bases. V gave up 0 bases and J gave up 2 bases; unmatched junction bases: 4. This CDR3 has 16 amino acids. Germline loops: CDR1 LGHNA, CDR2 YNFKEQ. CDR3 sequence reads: CASSQDASGTYNEQFF. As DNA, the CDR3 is TGTGCCAGCAGCCAAGATGCTAGCGGCACCTACAATGAGCAGTTCTTC.

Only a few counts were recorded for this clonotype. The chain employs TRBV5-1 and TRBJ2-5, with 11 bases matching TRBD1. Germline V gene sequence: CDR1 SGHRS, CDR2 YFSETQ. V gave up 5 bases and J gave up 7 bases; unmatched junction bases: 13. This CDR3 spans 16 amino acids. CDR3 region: CASRHSGQGAIGTQYF. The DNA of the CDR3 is TGCGCCAGCAGACACTCCGGACAGGGGGCGATCGGGACCCAGTACTTC.

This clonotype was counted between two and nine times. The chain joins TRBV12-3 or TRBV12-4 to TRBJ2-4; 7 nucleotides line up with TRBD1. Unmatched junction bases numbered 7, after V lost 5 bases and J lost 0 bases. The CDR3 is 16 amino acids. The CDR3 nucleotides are TGTGCCAGCAGTCCCCAGACAGGGATAGCCAAAAACATTCAGTACTTC. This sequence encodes CASSPQTGIAKNIQYF.

CDR3 DNA sequence: TGTGCCAGCAGTTTAAACGGTCCCTCCTACGAGCAGTACTTC. This encodes CASSLNGPSYEQYF. This chain links TRBV12-3 or TRBV12-4 with TRBJ2-7; D unclear. The CDR3 has 14 residues. V lost 2 bases and J lost 0, with 8 bases in between.

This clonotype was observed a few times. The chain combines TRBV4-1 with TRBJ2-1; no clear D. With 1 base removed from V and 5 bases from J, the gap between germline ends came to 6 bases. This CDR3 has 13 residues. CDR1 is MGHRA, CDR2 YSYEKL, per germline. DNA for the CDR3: TGCGCCAGCAGCCAAGTTTGGGACAATGAGCAGTTCTTC. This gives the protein CASSQVWDNEQFF.

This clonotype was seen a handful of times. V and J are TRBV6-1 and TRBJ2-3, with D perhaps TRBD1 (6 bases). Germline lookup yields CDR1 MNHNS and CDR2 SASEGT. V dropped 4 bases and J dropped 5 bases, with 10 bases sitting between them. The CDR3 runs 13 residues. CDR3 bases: TGTGCCAGCAGTGGGGGGCTTAAAGATACGCAGTATTTT. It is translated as CASSGGLKDTQYF.

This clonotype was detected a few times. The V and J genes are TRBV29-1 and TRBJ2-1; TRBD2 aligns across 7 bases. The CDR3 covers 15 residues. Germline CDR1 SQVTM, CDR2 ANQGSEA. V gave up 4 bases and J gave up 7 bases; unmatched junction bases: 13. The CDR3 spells CSVAGLGGKNNEQFF. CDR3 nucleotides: TGCAGCGTTGCGGGTCTGGGAGGGAAAAATAATGAGCAGTTCTTC.

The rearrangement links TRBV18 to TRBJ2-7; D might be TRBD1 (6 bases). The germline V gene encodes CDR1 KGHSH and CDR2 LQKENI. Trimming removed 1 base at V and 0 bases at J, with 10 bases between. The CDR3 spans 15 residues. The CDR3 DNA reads TGTGCCAGCTCACCACTGGGGGCTGACTCCTACGAGCAGTACTTC. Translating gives CASSPLGADSYEQYF. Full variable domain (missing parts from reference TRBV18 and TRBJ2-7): NAGVMQNPRHLVRRRGQEARLRCSPMKGHSHVYWYRQLPEEGLKFMVYLQKENIIDESGMPKERFSAEFPKEGPSILRIQQVVRGDSAAYFCASSPLGADSYEQYFGPGTRLTVT.

CDR3 amino acids: CASSSKLYEQYF. The CDR3 DNA sequence: TGCGCCAGCAGCTCCAAGCTCTACGAGCAGTACTTC. The rearrangement joins TRBV5-1 to TRBJ2-7; D is unresolved. Per germline, CDR1 SGHRS and CDR2 YFSETQ. With 3 bases removed from V and 3 bases from J, the gap between germline ends came to 7 bases. The CDR3 length is 12 residues.

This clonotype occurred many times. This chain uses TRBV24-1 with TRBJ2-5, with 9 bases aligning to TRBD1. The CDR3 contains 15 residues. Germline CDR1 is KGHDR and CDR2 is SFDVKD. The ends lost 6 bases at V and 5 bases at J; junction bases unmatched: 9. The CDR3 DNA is TGTGCCACCAGTCCATCGACAGGGGGACGGGAGACCCAGTACTTC. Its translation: CATSPSTGGRETQYF.

CDR3 in amino acids: CASSQGSGGTGELFF. DNA of the CDR3: TGTGCCAGCAGCCAAGGGTCAGGGGGAACCGGGGAGCTGTTTTTT. This chain uses TRBV14 with TRBJ2-2, with 7 bases that match TRBD1. The germline CDR1 and CDR2 sequences are SGHDN and FVKESK. The CDR3 length is 15 residues. V was pared by 1 base and J by 5 bases, with 4 bases of the junction left unmatched.

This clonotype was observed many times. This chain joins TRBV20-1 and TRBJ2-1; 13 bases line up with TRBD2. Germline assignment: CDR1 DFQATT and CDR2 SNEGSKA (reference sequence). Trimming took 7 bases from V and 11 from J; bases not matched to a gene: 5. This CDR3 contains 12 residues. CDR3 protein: CSELAGGPQQFF. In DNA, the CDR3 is TGCAGTGAACTAGCGGGAGGGCCTCAGCAGTTCTTC.

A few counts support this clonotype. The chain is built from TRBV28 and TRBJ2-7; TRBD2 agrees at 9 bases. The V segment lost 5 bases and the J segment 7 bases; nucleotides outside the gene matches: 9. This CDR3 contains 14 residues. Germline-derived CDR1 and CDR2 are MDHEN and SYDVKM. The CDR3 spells CASSDRAGGREQYF. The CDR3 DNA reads TGTGCCAGCAGTGATCGAGCGGGGGGAAGGGAGCAGTACTTC.